This entry lists 2 T cell receptor beta chains sequenced from one sample in a study of T cell clonality in common variable immunodeficiency. Profiling relied on immunoSEQ multiplex PCR, and the TCRdb table lists in-frame clones only, not all of them. This sample comprises roughly 42,000 clones, none seen once only. The sample taken for sequencing was peripheral blood mononuclear cells. Every receptor here comes from a person aged 18 to 69 in good health.

This clone came up many times. The CDR3 protein is CASSPTATNEKLFF. The CDR3 DNA, read in part, is TGTGCCAGCTCGCCGACAGCAACTAATGAAAAA. This sequence joins TRBV18 and TRBJ1-4; a weak D match, TRBD1 (5 bases). The sequenced fragment ends 3 residues before the CDR3 boundary, so the rest is inferred from the germline J gene. Germline CDR1 and CDR2: KGHSH and LQKENI. CDR3 length equals 14 residues. V gave up 6 bases and J gave up 0 bases, with 8 bases separating them.

On this clone: Read sequence stops 3 residues before the CDR3 end, and the germline J gene provides the missing end. Other DNA sequences in this specimen translate into the identical CDR3. The rearrangement uses TRBV6-1 and TRBJ2-2, with TRBD2 as a possible D gene (6 bases). V was cut by 6 bases and J by 8 bases, with 16 bases left in between. The CDR3 covers 14 residues. The germline V gene has CDR1 MNHNS and CDR2 SASEGT. The DNA read from the CDR3 is TGTGCCAGCAGGGAAACGGCGGGATCAGGGGAG. Protein sequence: CASRETAGSGE. The entire CDR3 is CASRETAGSGELFF.